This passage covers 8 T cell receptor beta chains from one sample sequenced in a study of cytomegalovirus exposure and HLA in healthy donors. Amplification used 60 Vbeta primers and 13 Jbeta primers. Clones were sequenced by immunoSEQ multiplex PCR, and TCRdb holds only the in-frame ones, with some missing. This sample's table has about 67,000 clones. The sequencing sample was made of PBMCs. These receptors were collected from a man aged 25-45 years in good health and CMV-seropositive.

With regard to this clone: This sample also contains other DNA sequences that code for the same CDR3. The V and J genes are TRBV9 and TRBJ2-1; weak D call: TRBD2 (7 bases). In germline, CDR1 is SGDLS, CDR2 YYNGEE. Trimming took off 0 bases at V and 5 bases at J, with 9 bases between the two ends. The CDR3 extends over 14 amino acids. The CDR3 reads CASSVAGGDNEQFF. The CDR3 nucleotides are TGTGCCAGCAGCGTAGCGGGGGGCGACAATGAGCAGTTCTTC. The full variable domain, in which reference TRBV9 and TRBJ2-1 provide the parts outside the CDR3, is DSGVTQTPKHLITATGQRVTLRCSPRSGDLSVYWYQQSLDQGLQFLIQYYNGEERAKGNILERFSAQQFPDLHSELNLSSLELGDSALYFCASSVAGGDNEQFFGPGTRLTVL.

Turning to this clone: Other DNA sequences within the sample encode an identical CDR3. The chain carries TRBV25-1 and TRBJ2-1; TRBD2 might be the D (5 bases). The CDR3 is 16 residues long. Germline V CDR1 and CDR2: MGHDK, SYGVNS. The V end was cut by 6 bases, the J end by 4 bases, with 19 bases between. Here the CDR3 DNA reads TGTGCCAGCAGCCCGGTCGGCCTCTGGACTTACAATGAGCAGTTCTTC. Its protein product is CASSPVGLWTYNEQFF.

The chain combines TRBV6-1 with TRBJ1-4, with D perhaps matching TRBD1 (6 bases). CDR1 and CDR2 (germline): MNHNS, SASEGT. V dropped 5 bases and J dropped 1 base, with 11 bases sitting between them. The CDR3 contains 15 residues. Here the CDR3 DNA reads TGTGCCAGCAGTATCCTACAGGGAACTAATGAAAAACTGTTTTTT. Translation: CASSILQGTNEKLFF.

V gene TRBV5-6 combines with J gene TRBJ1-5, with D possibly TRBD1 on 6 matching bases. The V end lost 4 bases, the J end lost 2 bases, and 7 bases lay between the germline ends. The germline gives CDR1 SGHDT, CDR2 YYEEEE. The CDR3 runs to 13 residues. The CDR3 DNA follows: TGTGCCAGCAGCCGGACAGGCAATCAGCCCCAGCATTTT. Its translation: CASSRTGNQPQHF.

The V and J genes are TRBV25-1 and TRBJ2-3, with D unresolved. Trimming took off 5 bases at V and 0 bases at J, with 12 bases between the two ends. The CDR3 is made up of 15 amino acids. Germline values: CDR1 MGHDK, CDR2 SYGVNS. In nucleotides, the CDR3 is TGTGCCAGCAGTACCCACAGTGGGAGCACAGATACGCAGTATTTT. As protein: CASSTHSGSTDTQYF. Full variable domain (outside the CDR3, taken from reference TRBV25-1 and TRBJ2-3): EADIYQTPRYLVIGTGKKITLECSQTMGHDKMYWYQQDPGMELHLIHYSYGVNSTEKGDLSSESTVSRIRTEHFPLTLESARPSHTSQYLCASSTHSGSTDTQYFGPGTRLTVL.

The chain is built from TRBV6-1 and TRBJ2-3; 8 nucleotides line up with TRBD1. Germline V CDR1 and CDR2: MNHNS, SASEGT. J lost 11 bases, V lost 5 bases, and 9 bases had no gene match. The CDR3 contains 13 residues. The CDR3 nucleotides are TGTGCCAGCAGTTTTCGGACAGGGACCTTGCAGTATTTT. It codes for CASSFRTGTLQYF.

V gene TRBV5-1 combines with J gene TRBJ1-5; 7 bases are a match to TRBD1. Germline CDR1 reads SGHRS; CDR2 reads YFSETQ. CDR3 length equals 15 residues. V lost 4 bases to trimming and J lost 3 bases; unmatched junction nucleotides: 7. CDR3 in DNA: TGCGCCAGCAGCATAGGGGGGACAGACAATCAGCCCCAGCATTTT. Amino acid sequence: CASSIGGTDNQPQHF.

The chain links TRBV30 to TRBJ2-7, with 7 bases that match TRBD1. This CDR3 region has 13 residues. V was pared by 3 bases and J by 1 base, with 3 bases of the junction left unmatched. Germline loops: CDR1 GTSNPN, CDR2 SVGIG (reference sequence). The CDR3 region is CAWSWTGSYEQYF. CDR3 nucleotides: TGTGCCTGGAGCTGGACAGGTTCCTACGAGCAGTACTTC.